Listed below are T cell receptor beta chains from one sample, sequenced in a study of T cells in Graves' hyperthyroidism and ophthalmopathy. TCRdb redid the calling of the multiplex PCR reads with MiXCR, one entry per CDR3 protein. The sample has 400,000 to 500,000 distinct CDR3 sequences, 13% to 15% seen once. The sequenced sample was blood. The receptors were gathered from a woman younger than 30 with Graves' hyperthyroidism. The CDR3 runs from the conserved cysteine through the conserved F or W. A D gene is named only where the DNA matches it firmly. Clone sizes are given selectively: once, few, many, or a class where the clone is expanded.

clone size	V gene	D gene	J gene	CDR3 protein	CDR3 DNA
many	TRBV29-1	.	TRBJ1-1	CSVLDPGPPNTEAFF	TGCAGCGTCCTTGACCCGGGACCGCCGAACACTGAAGCTTTCTTT
many	TRBV27	.	TRBJ1-6	CASSFYRGNRAFSPLHF	TGTGCCAGCAGTTTTTACCGGGGAAATCGGGCTTTTTCACCCCTCCACTTT
few	TRBV5-1	TRBD2	TRBJ2-5	CASTPRLAGQETQYF	TGCGCCAGCACCCCCAGACTAGCGGGGCAAGAGACCCAGTACTTC
many	TRBV7-7	TRBD2	TRBJ2-3	CASSPLAGGRNTQYF	TGTGCTAGCAGCCCTCTAGCGGGAGGACGGAATACGCAGTATTTT
.	TRBV29-1	TRBD2	TRBJ2-7	CSVEEAGVYHEQYF	TGCAGCGTTGAGGAAGCGGGAGTGTACCACGAGCAGTACTTC
many	TRBV13	.	TRBJ1-2	CASSLGSLNYGYTF	TGTGCCAGCAGCTTAGGGTCCCTGAACTATGGCTACACCTTC
.	TRBV4-1	TRBD1	TRBJ2-1	CASSQAPGQGGGEQFF	TGCGCCAGCAGCCAAGCCCCGGGACAGGGAGGAGGTGAGCAGTTCTTC
many	TRBV7-2	.	TRBJ1-4	CASSLRTAATNEKLFF	TGTGCCAGCAGCTTAAGGACAGCTGCAACTAATGAAAAACTGTTTTTT
few	TRBV19	.	TRBJ2-1	CASSRGQLFYNEQFF	TGTGCCAGTAGTAGAGGACAGCTCTTCTACAATGAGCAGTTCTTC
many	TRBV5-1	.	TRBJ2-2	CASSFSGLNTGELFF	TGCGCCAGCAGCTTTAGCGGACTGAACACCGGGGAGCTGTTTTTT
few	TRBV9	TRBD2	TRBJ2-6	CASSPYRTSGGSGANVLTF	TGTGCCAGCAGCCCTTACCGGACTAGCGGAGGCTCTGGGGCCAACGTCCTGACTTTC
few	TRBV19	.	TRBJ1-2	CASSIQGGAYGYTF	TGTGCCAGTAGTATCCAGGGTGGTGCCTATGGCTACACCTTC
many	TRBV6-1	.	TRBJ2-3	CASSLQGWGTDTQYF	TGTGCCAGCAGTCTACAGGGTTGGGGCACAGATACGCAGTATTTT
few	TRBV20-1	TRBD1	TRBJ1-3	CSAARGTAGNTIYF	TGCAGTGCTGCCCGGGGGACAGCTGGAAACACCATATATTTT
many	TRBV11-3	.	TRBJ2-1	CASSLDLSSVGEQFF	TGTGCCAGCAGCTTAGATTTGAGTAGCGTCGGTGAGCAGTTCTTC
many	TRBV20-1	.	TRBJ1-2	CSAREAQGKGYTF	TGCAGTGCTAGAGAAGCGCAGGGTAAAGGCTACACCTTC
.	TRBV29-1	TRBD1	TRBJ2-2	CSGLDRGRGAILTGELFF	TGCAGCGGCCTTGACAGGGGGCGCGGGGCTATATTAACCGGGGAGCTGTTTTTT
.	TRBV4-2	TRBD2	TRBJ2-5	CASSRGAREGQETQYF	TGTGCCAGCAGCCGTGGGGCACGGGAGGGCCAAGAGACCCAGTACTTC
many	TRBV18	TRBD2	TRBJ2-3	CASSPRTSGSSTDTQYF	TGTGCCAGCTCACCCAGGACTAGCGGCAGTAGCACAGATACGCAGTATTTT
few	TRBV20-1	.	TRBJ1-5	CSARDPLPQDGNNRPQHF	TGCAGTGCTAGAGACCCCTTGCCGCAAGACGGTAACAATCGGCCCCAGCATTTT
many	TRBV15	.	TRBJ2-1	CATGGWGSGEQFF	TGTGCCACGGGGGGATGGGGCTCGGGGGAGCAGTTCTTC
.	TRBV9	.	TRBJ1-6	CASSVELGDSPLHF	TGTGCCAGCAGCGTAGAGTTGGGGGATTCACCCCTCCACTTT
many	TRBV6-2/TRBV6-3	TRBD2	TRBJ2-3	CASGRLAGAADTQYF	TGTGCCAGCGGCCGACTAGCGGGAGCCGCAGATACGCAGTATTTT
many	TRBV11-3	.	TRBJ1-1	CASSLEGRDAIMNTEAFF	TGTGCCAGCAGCTTAGAAGGCAGGGACGCGATCATGAACACTGAAGCTTTCTTT
.	TRBV5-1	TRBD1	TRBJ2-5	CASREQGTETQYF	TGCGCCAGCAGAGAACAGGGGACAGAGACCCAGTACTTC
many	TRBV2	.	TRBJ1-2	CASSGGVQGHGYTF	TGTGCCAGCAGTGGTGGGGTACAGGGCCATGGCTACACCTTC
many	TRBV6-1	.	TRBJ1-1	CASSADYRGYTEAFF	TGTGCCAGCAGTGCCGACTACCGGGGGTACACTGAAGCTTTCTTT
many	TRBV2	.	TRBJ1-1	CASSPGLNEAFF	TGTGCCAGCAGTCCAGGGTTGAATGAAGCTTTCTTT
many	TRBV6-2/TRBV6-3	TRBD2	TRBJ2-1	CASTVGRVGSSYNEQFF	TGTGCCAGCACGGTCGGGAGGGTTGGGAGCTCCTACAATGAGCAGTTCTTC
few	TRBV7-2	TRBD1	TRBJ1-1	CASSSRQGAHTEAFF	TGTGCCAGCAGCTCGAGACAGGGGGCTCATACTGAAGCTTTCTTT
many	TRBV5-1	.	TRBJ1-2	CASSERQALYGYTF	TGCGCCAGCAGCGAACGACAGGCGCTCTATGGCTACACCTTC
many	TRBV9	.	TRBJ2-1	CASSVGAGISGSYNEQFF	TGTGCCAGCAGCGTAGGTGCGGGGATCAGCGGCTCCTACAATGAGCAGTTCTTC
.	TRBV7-3	TRBD2	TRBJ2-1	CASSAAGTSVGYEQFF	TGTGCCAGCAGCGCGGCCGGGACTAGCGTGGGGTATGAGCAGTTCTTC
many	TRBV2	.	TRBJ2-1	CASSQRRIGTGHYNEQFF	TGTGCCAGCAGCCAAAGACGGATCGGGACTGGCCACTACAATGAGCAGTTCTTC
once	TRBV30	TRBD2	TRBJ2-5	CAWSRLAGPQETEYF	TGTGCCTGGAGTCGGCTAGCGGGCCCCCAAGAGACAGAGTACTTC
many	TRBV7-2	.	TRBJ2-5	CASSQRLGSGQETQYF	TGTGCCAGCAGCCAAAGGCTAGGATCAGGCCAAGAGACCCAGTACTTC
many	TRBV30	TRBD2	TRBJ2-1	CAWSGSSGVYNEQFF	TGTGCCTGGAGTGGGTCTAGCGGGGTCTACAATGAGCAGTTCTTC
many	TRBV11-2	.	TRBJ2-2	CASGQGLNTGELFF	TGTGCCAGCGGGCAGGGTTTAAACACCGGGGAGCTGTTTTTT
many	TRBV7-3	TRBD2	TRBJ2-1	CASSRTSGSFSYNEQFF	TGTGCCAGCAGTCGCACTAGCGGGAGTTTCTCCTACAATGAGCAGTTCTTC
many	TRBV24-1	TRBD2	TRBJ2-1	CATSELAGGPMDEQFF	TGTGCCACCAGTGAATTAGCGGGAGGGCCGATGGATGAGCAGTTCTTC
few	TRBV25-1	.	TRBJ2-1	CASSEPGGFNEQFF	TGTGCCAGCAGTGAACCCGGAGGTTTCAATGAGCAGTTCTTC
few	TRBV19	.	TRBJ1-1	CASNNGGRGSEAFF	TGTGCCAGTAACAACGGCGGGAGGGGTTCTGAAGCTTTCTTT
.	TRBV7-8	.	TRBJ2-2	CASSLLAETGSGELFF	TGTGCCAGCAGCTTACTCGCGGAGACTGGGTCCGGGGAGCTGTTTTTT
.	TRBV5-5	.	TRBJ2-4	CASSFDPSIAKNIQYF	TGTGCCAGCAGCTTCGATCCATCCATAGCCAAAAACATTCAGTACTTC
many	TRBV12-3/TRBV12-4	.	TRBJ1-2	CASRQGSNYGYTF	TGTGCCAGCAGACAGGGCTCTAACTATGGCTACACCTTC
many	TRBV2	.	TRBJ1-1	CASSVDRREAFF	TGTGCCAGCAGTGTCGACAGAAGAGAAGCTTTCTTT
many	TRBV6-1	.	TRBJ1-1	CASSADPAGTHTEAFF	TGTGCCAGCAGCGCGGATCCGGCCGGGACTCACACTGAAGCTTTCTTT
.	TRBV6-1	.	TRBJ2-5	CASTKGSIQETQYF	TGTGCCAGCACCAAGGGGAGCATCCAAGAGACCCAGTACTTC
many	TRBV27	.	TRBJ2-1	CASSSNRDFGYNEQFF	TGTGCCAGCAGTAGCAACAGGGACTTCGGCTACAATGAGCAGTTCTTC
few	TRBV29-1	.	TRBJ1-1	CSANTQNTEAFF	TGCAGCGCTAACACTCAGAACACTGAAGCTTTCTTT
.	TRBV6-5	.	TRBJ1-5	CASSYGRGQPQHF	TGTGCCAGCAGTTACGGTAGGGGACAGCCCCAGCATTTT